The clone carrying this TCR beta chain was counted between two and nine times. Its specificity is not known. Germline CDR1 reads LGHNA; CDR2 reads YSLEER. V was clipped by 4 bases and J by 8 bases; unmatched bases: 11. CDR3 length equals 15 residues. As every portion of the isolated RNA was reverse transcribed, the sequencing read expressed TCRB transcripts. Clones were read by immunoSEQ multiplex PCR, and TCRdb kept only the in-frame ones, dropping some. The table has approximately 260,000 clones, approximately 20% seen once. This sample stems from a study of beta chain features in type 1 diabetes. Broader study findings: A definitive answer on HLA type influencing TCRB rearrangement was not reached here. A pattern of fewer insertions and more deletions at VDJ junctions was seen in type 1 diabetes patients. Patients with Type 1 diabetes showed moderately but significantly shorter TCRB CDR3s in all four CD4+ subsets.

The receptor's source is a woman aged 40 to 55 with type 1 diabetes. V is TRBV4-3 and J is TRBJ1-2, with TRBD1 matching 9 bases. The sample comprised naive CD4+ T cells from blood. In DNA form, the CDR3 reads TGCGCCAGCAGCCCGGGACAGGGAAGAACGGACGGCTACACCTTC. As protein: CASSPGQGRTDGYTF.